A single sample gave rise to the 8 T cell receptor beta chains below, sequenced in a study of human T cells and chemical hapten exposure. TCRdb reprocessed the RACE reads with MiXCR, giving one entry per CDR3 protein. The sample gives 95,000 or so distinct CDR3 sequences, over 9.5% of which show up once; less than 2.5% is in the top ten. Described time point: patch test 1, 2 weeks after DPC sensitization. As for treatment: therapeutic diphenylcyclopropenone sensitization with weekly scalp DPC. The input for sequencing was whole blood, taken in connection with sensitization to the hapten diphenylcyclopropenone (DPC). These receptors were obtained from a man aged 35 to 55 with alopecia areata. Some clones in this sample may be carry-over from other donors' samples.

The sample holds many counts of this clonotype. This chain connects TRBV15 to TRBJ2-3, with 9 nucleotides matching TRBD2. This CDR3 region has 16 residues. Per germline, CDR1 LNHNV and CDR2 YYDKDF (reference sequence). The ends lost 2 bases at V and 5 bases at J; junction bases unmatched: 8. CDR3 in amino acids: CATSRPAGGVVDTQYF. The CDR3 DNA reads as TGTGCCACCAGCAGACCAGCGGGAGGCGTGGTAGATACGCAGTATTTT.

The CDR3 DNA reads as TGTGCCAGCAGTTACTCGACAAGCGGGAGAGGGACAGATACGCAGTATTTT. Translated: CASSYSTSGRGTDTQYF. The gene calls are TRBV6-6 and TRBJ2-3, with 8 nucleotides matching TRBD2. The CDR3 is 17 amino acids. V trimming: 0 bases; J trimming: 3 bases; junction bases outside the gene matches: 8. Germline assignment: CDR1 MNHNY and CDR2 SVGAGI (reference sequence).

This clonotype showed up many times. The chain links TRBV7-3 to TRBJ2-3, with 13 bases lining up with TRBD2. J lost 3 bases, V lost 5 bases, and 2 bases had no gene match. CDR1 and CDR2 from the germline V gene are SGHTA and FQGTGA. The CDR3 loop spans 15 amino acids. The CDR3 loop reads CASSLLAGGTDTQYF. The DNA for the CDR3 is TGTGCCAGCAGCCTACTAGCGGGAGGGACAGATACGCAGTATTTT.

This clonotype was seen more than once but under ten times. This rearrangement joins TRBV4-3 to TRBJ2-7; D is perhaps TRBD1 (5 bases). V lost 0 bases and J 3 bases, leaving 9 bases between the germline ends. This CDR3 contains 14 residues. Germline V gene sequence: CDR1 LGHNA, CDR2 YSLEER. The CDR3 spells CASSQDPGYYEQYF. CDR3 nucleotides: TGCGCCAGCAGCCAAGATCCAGGGTACTACGAGCAGTACTTC.

This clonotype was counted a few times. J is TRBJ1-1 and V is TRBV3-1; D is ambiguous. Per germline, CDR1 LGHDT and CDR2 YNNKEL (reference sequence). Trimming took off 3 bases at V and 3 bases at J, with 11 bases between the two ends. CDR3 length: 14 residues. In nucleotides, the CDR3 is TGTGCCAGCAGCCAGACCCAGAGCTACACTGAAGCTTTCTTT. Its protein is CASSQTQSYTEAFF.

This clonotype was seen only a few times. CDR3 sequence: CASSSRTSGRYGEQFF. The DNA for the CDR3 is TGTGCCAGCAGCTCGAGGACTAGCGGGAGGTATGGTGAGCAGTTCTTC. V gene TRBV7-2 combines with J gene TRBJ2-1; 14 bases are shared with TRBD2. Germline trimming cut 4 bases from V and 9 bases from J; bases unmatched to any gene: 8. The germline CDR1 and CDR2 sequences are SGHTA and FQGNSA. The CDR3 is 16 amino acids.

This clonotype was counted between two and nine times. The V call is TRBV29-1, the J call TRBJ1-2, with 10 bases matching TRBD1. The germline CDR1 and CDR2 sequences are SQVTM and ANQGSEA. The V and J ends lost 6 bases and 3 bases, in that order; junction bases with no gene match: 4. CDR3 length equals 13 residues. The CDR3 DNA reads TGCAGCGTCAGGACAGGGGGGGACTATGGCTACACCTTC. It yields the protein CSVRTGGDYGYTF.

This clonotype appeared a few times. The chain links TRBV5-6 to TRBJ2-1; perhaps TRBD2 as D (6 bases). The CDR3 spans 13 residues. Germline CDR1 reads SGHDT; CDR2 reads YYEEEE. V lost 7 bases and J 7 bases, leaving 15 bases between the germline ends. The CDR3 spells CASLDEAGNEQFF. In DNA, the CDR3 is TGTGCCAGCCTGGACGAGGCGGGAAATGAGCAGTTCTTC.